These 11 T cell receptor beta chains originate from one sample sequenced in a study of identical twins. Each CDR3 protein is one row after TCRdb ran MiXCR on the 5' RACE reads. Found here are 300,000 to 400,000 distinct CDR3 sequences, over 9% of them singletons; the top ten hold around 7.2%. The same sample was also used in a study of yellow fever vaccine responses in identical twins.

The sequencing sample was made of CD8+ T cells sorted from blood. These receptor sequences come from a young woman in good health.

The chain is built from TRBV11-2 and TRBJ2-5, with D perhaps matching TRBD1 or TRBD2 (5 bases each). Germline V gene sequence: CDR1 SGHAT, CDR2 FQNNGV. Trimming removed 5 bases from V and 0 bases from J, with 13 bases in between. The length of the CDR3 is 15 residues. In DNA form, the CDR3 reads TGTGCCAGCAGCCCCGTCGGGACCAACCAAGAGACCCAGTACTTC. As protein: CASSPVGTNQETQYF.

This chain joins TRBV9 and TRBJ2-1; 10 bases are a match to TRBD1. Germline CDR1 SGDLS, CDR2 YYNGEE. The junction had 10 bases not matched to a gene; V was cut back by 0 bases and J by 1 base. This CDR3 has 19 residues. CDR3 region: CASSVGDRGGIKSYNEQFF. For the CDR3, the DNA is TGTGCCAGCAGCGTAGGGGACAGGGGTGGGATAAAATCCTACAATGAGCAGTTCTTC.

This chain connects TRBV28 to TRBJ1-5; D call uncertain. CDR1 MDHEN and CDR2 SYDVKM come from the germline V gene. The CDR3 spans 16 residues. Trimming pared 0 bases from V and 2 bases from J, leaving 11 bases between. This CDR3 reads CASSLCGSWGNQPQHF. The CDR3 nucleotides are TGTGCCAGCAGTTTATGTGGGTCCTGGGGCAATCAGCCCCAGCATTTT.

This clonotype occurred a few times. The chain recombines TRBV28 with TRBJ2-2; 7 nucleotides agree with TRBD2. The CDR3 sequence is 15 residues long. Germline CDR1 is MDHEN and CDR2 is SYDVKM. The V segment lost 10 bases and the J segment 0 bases; nucleotides outside the gene matches: 8. CDR3 in DNA: TGTGCCACCACGGGGGGAATGGCGAACACCGGGGAGCTGTTTTTT. Encoded protein: CATTGGMANTGELFF.

In its sample, this clonotype was seen a few times. J is TRBJ2-7 and V is TRBV7-6, with 10 nucleotides matching TRBD1. The CDR3 has 15 residues. Germline V gene lookup returns CDR1 SGHVS and CDR2 FNYEAQ. The V gene end was trimmed by 5 bases and the J gene end by 1 base; junction bases not matched to a gene: 5. DNA of the CDR3: TGTGCCAGCAGCCACCCGGGACAGGGGTCCTACGAGCAGTACTTC. This codes for CASSHPGQGSYEQYF.

The genes are TRBV5-1 and TRBJ2-7; 8 bases are a match to TRBD2. Germline V gene lookup returns CDR1 SGHRS and CDR2 YFSETQ. The CDR3 runs to 14 residues. Unmatched junction bases numbered 6, after V lost 0 bases and J lost 7 bases. In DNA form, the CDR3 reads TGCGCCAGCAGCTTGGCGGGAGGGGAGGGAGAGCAGTACTTC. Protein sequence: CASSLAGGEGEQYF.

This clonotype was seen only a few times. The rearrangement links TRBV4-1 to TRBJ2-1; 7 positions agree with TRBD1. V shed 0 bases, J shed 8 bases, and the junction held 13 bases outside the gene matches. The CDR3 is 17 residues long. From germline, CDR1 is MGHRA and CDR2 YSYEKL. The CDR3 DNA sequence: TGCGCCAGCAGCCAAGATTCGCACAGGGGTTTTTTCGATGAGCAGTTCTTC. Translating gives CASSQDSHRGFFDEQFF.

This clonotype was detected a few times. The chain couples TRBV2 to TRBJ1-4, with TRBD1 identical over 8 bases. Germline CDR1 and CDR2: SNHLY and FYNNEI. The length of the CDR3 is 14 residues. Trimming removed 7 bases from V and 3 bases from J; junction bases left unmatched: 4. The CDR3: CASTRGLANEKLFF. Written as DNA, the CDR3 is TGTGCCAGCACCAGGGGGCTTGCTAATGAAAAACTGTTTTTT.

The chain couples TRBV28 to TRBJ2-3, with 12 bases aligning to TRBD2. Germline CDR1 and CDR2: MDHEN and SYDVKM. CDR3 size: 17 residues. V was clipped by 4 bases and J by 1 base; unmatched bases: 6. CDR3 residues: CASSSYGLAGRTDTQYF. CDR3 nucleotides: TGTGCCAGCAGTTCATATGGACTAGCGGGGCGCACAGATACGCAGTATTTT.

This chain connects TRBV27 to TRBJ2-7; 9 nucleotides agree with TRBD1. The CDR3 is 15 residues long. J lost 6 bases, V lost 6 bases, and 12 bases had no gene match. CDR1 is MNHEY and CDR2 is SMNVEV in the germline V gene (reference sequence). CDR3 bases: TGTGCCAGCAGCGCCCGGGGACAGGGATCCCGCGAGCAGTACTTC. As protein: CASSARGQGSREQYF.

This clonotype was found a few times. The CDR3: CASSGTSGGPPRETQYF. The CDR3 DNA reads TGCGCCAGCAGCGGGACTAGCGGGGGGCCCCCCCGAGAGACCCAGTACTTC. J is TRBJ2-5 and V is TRBV5-1; 15 bases agree with TRBD2. With V trimmed by 4 bases and J by 4 bases, 8 bases remained unmatched. Germline V lookup: CDR1 SGHRS, CDR2 YFSETQ. There are 17 residues in the CDR3.